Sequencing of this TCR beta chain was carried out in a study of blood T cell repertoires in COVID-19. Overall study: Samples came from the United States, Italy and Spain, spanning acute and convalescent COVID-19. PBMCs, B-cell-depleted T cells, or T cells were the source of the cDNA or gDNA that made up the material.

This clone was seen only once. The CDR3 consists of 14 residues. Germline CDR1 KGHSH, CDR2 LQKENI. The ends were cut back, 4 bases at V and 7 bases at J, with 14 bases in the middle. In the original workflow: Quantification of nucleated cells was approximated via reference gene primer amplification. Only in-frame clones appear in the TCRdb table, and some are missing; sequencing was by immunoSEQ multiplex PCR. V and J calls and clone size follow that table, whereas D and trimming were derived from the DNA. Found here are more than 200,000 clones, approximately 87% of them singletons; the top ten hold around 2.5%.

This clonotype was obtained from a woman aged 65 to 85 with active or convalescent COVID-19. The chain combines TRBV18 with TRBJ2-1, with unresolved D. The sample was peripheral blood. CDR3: CASSLSVNGNEQFF. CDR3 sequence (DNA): TGTGCCAGCTCACTGTCGGTTAACGGGAATGAGCAGTTCTTC. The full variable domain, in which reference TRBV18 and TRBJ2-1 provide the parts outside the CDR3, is NAGVMQNPRHLVRRRGQEARLRCSPMKGHSHVYWYRQLPEEGLKFMVYLQKENIIDESGMPKERFSAEFPKEGPSILRIQQVVRGDSAAYFCASSLSVNGNEQFFGPGTRLTVL.